These 31 T cell receptor beta chains share one sample of origin, sequenced in a study of TIL therapy for anti-PD-1-resistant metastatic lung cancer. The sample's time point: pre-treatment sample, taken before nivolumab and TIL therapy. Pleural nodules or supraclavicular lymph nodes made up most of the excised metastases sampled. The libraries were made with immunoSEQ v3. Here immunoSEQ multiplex PCR was the method, and the copy in TCRdb shows in-frame clones only, minus some. The data contain approximately 97,000 clones, 55% to 75% of them seen just once; the ten biggest clones take up around 9.9%. Sequencing used tumor tissue, obtained at baseline. These TCRs come from a person between 25 and 79 years old with non-small cell lung cancer.

The chain carries TRBV5-1 and TRBJ2-7, with D perhaps matching TRBD2 (5 bases). V dropped 3 bases and J dropped 6 bases, with 19 bases sitting between them. The CDR3 consists of 15 residues. Germline lookup yields CDR1 SGHRS and CDR2 YFSETQ. The CDR3 DNA is TGCGCCAGCAGCTCCGACCCCGGGGTTTCATCCGAGCAGTACTTC. Translating gives CASSSDPGVSSEQYF.

The V call is TRBV24-1, the J call TRBJ2-1; the D gene is possibly TRBD2 (7 bases). The CDR3 is 16 amino acids. Germline V gives CDR1 KGHDR, CDR2 SFDVKD. Trimming stripped 7 bases from V and 3 bases from J, with 18 bases between. CDR3 in DNA: TGTGCCACCAGCTCAGGGAGGGGGGGATACTACAATGAGCAGTTCTTC. The encoded protein is CATSSGRGGYYNEQFF.

This clone was picked up one time. CDR3 coding DNA: TGCGCCAGCAGCCAATCAACAGGGGGCTACGAGCAGTACTTC. It is translated as CASSQSTGGYEQYF. The chain combines TRBV4-3 with TRBJ2-7, with 8 bases aligning to TRBD1. The CDR3 covers 14 residues. The V gene end was trimmed by 2 bases and the J gene end by 3 bases; junction bases not matched to a gene: 3. Germline assignment: CDR1 LGHNA and CDR2 YSLEER.

This clone appeared many times. The CDR3 coding sequence is TGTGCCAGCAGCCAACTTCCTAGCGGAGGTGGGTACAATGAGCAGTTCTTC. It translates to CASSQLPSGGGYNEQFF. The rearrangement uses TRBV3-1 (or the pseudogene TRBV3-2) and TRBJ2-1, with TRBD2 matching over 7 bases. J gave up 4 bases and V 2 bases, and 11 bases lay outside the gene matches. The CDR3 is 17 amino acids. Germline CDR1 LGHDT, CDR2 YNNKEL (reference sequence).

The chain combines TRBV7-2 with TRBJ2-3; D is perhaps TRBD1 (6 bases). The CDR3 totals 13 residues. Germline CDR1 reads SGHTA; CDR2 reads FQGNSA. V lost 5 bases and J 1 base, leaving 7 bases between the germline ends. Here the CDR3 reads CASSPGGTDTQYF. The CDR3 nucleotides read TGTGCCAGCAGCCCAGGGGGCACAGATACGCAGTATTTT. Full variable domain (rest looked up from reference TRBV7-2 and TRBJ2-3): GAGVSQSPSNKVTEKGKDVELRCDPISGHTALYWYRQSLGQGLEFLIYFQGNSAPDKSGLPSDRFSAERTGGSVSTLTIQRTQQEDSAVYLCASSPGGTDTQYFGPGTRLTVL.

This clone was seen just once. This sequence joins TRBV7-2 and TRBJ2-1; D possibly corresponds to TRBD2 (6 bases). V lost 1 base and J 3 bases, leaving 10 bases between the germline ends. The CDR3 is 15 amino acids. From germline, CDR1 is SGHTA and CDR2 FQGNSA. The CDR3 loop reads CASSLVAEVYNEQFF. The DNA for the CDR3 is TGTGCCAGCAGCTTAGTAGCGGAGGTCTACAATGAGCAGTTCTTC.

In this sample, this clone turned up a few times. The chain has TRBV6-2 or TRBV6-3 and TRBJ1-5; 7 positions match TRBD1. J lost 2 bases, V lost 3 bases, and 7 bases had no gene match. The length of the CDR3 is 16 residues. Germline-derived CDR1 and CDR2 are MNHEY and SVGEGT. The CDR3 DNA reads as TGTGCCAGCAGTTATCCCTCAGGGGGTGGCAATCAGCCCCAGCATTTT. This encodes CASSYPSGGGNQPQHF.

This clone was detected only once. This chain connects TRBV5-6 to TRBJ1-1, with a possible D match to TRBD1 (6 bases). V was trimmed by 3 bases and J by 4 bases, leaving 13 bases between them. Germline CDR1 and CDR2: SGHDT and YYEEEE. The CDR3 runs to 14 residues. The CDR3 DNA reads as TGTGCCAGCAGCTGGGGGGCGCGAGCCACTGAAGCTTTCTTT. Amino acids: CASSWGARATEAFF.

This clone has only one observation. Written as DNA, the CDR3 is TGTGCCAGCAGTTTTGGGGCCTGGCTTTCAGCCAAAAACATTCAGTACTTC. Protein product: CASSFGAWLSAKNIQYF. V and J are TRBV28 and TRBJ2-4; TRBD1 might be the D (5 bases). The germline CDR1 and CDR2 sequences are MDHEN and SYDVKM. The germline V and J ends were trimmed by 3 bases and 0 bases, with 15 bases remaining between them. This CDR3 contains 17 residues.

The chain uses TRBV5-1 and TRBJ2-5, with D possibly TRBD2 on 6 matching bases. The germline V and J ends were trimmed by 0 bases and 4 bases, with 19 bases remaining between them. Per the germline V gene, CDR1 is SGHRS and CDR2 is YFSETQ. The CDR3 runs to 17 residues. For the CDR3, the DNA is TGCGCCAGCAGCTTGGTAGGGCGGGGTATGGTGTCAGAGACCCAGTACTTC. Encoded protein: CASSLVGRGMVSETQYF. Full variable domain (missing parts from reference TRBV5-1 and TRBJ2-5): KAGVTQTPRYLIKTRGQQVTLSCSPISGHRSVSWYQQTPGQGLQFLFEYFSETQRNKGNFPGRFSGRQFSNSRSEMNVSTLELGDSALYLCASSLVGRGMVSETQYFGPGTRLLVL.

The V gene is TRBV27, the J gene TRBJ2-1; 16 bases agree with TRBD2. V lost 2 bases, J lost 10 bases, and 8 bases stayed unmatched. Germline-derived CDR1 and CDR2 are MNHEY and SMNVEV (reference sequence). This CDR3 spans 17 amino acids. This chain's CDR3 is CASSLPGLAGGPREQFF. CDR3 in DNA: TGTGCCAGCAGTTTACCGGGACTAGCGGGAGGGCCAAGGGAGCAGTTCTTC.

The chain couples TRBV7-2 to TRBJ2-2, with 7 bases identical to TRBD1. The germline gives CDR1 SGHTA, CDR2 FQGNSA. The CDR3 has 15 residues. Trimming cost V 5 bases and J 1 base; bases outside gene matches: 4. The CDR3 loop reads CASSVYRGNTGELFF. CDR3 coding DNA: TGTGCCAGCAGCGTGTACAGGGGGAACACCGGGGAGCTGTTTTTT.

V gene TRBV11-2 combines with J gene TRBJ1-4, with 8 positions matching TRBD1. Per germline, CDR1 SGHAT and CDR2 FQNNGV. V gave up 5 bases and J gave up 7 bases; unmatched junction bases: 18. The CDR3 runs to 18 residues. The chain's CDR3 is CASSGSAIARGRSEKLFF. The DNA of the CDR3 is TGTGCCAGCAGCGGTTCGGCCATAGCCAGGGGGCGCAGTGAAAAACTGTTTTTT. Complete variable domain (other parts from reference TRBV11-2 and TRBJ1-4): EAGVAQSPRYKIIEKRQSVAFWCNPISGHATLYWYQQILGQGPKLLIQFQNNGVVDDSQLPKDRFSAERLKGVDSTLKIQPAKLEDSAVYLCASSGSAIARGRSEKLFFGSGTQLSVL.

V is TRBV5-6 and J is TRBJ1-2; D is undetermined. Germline CDR1 reads SGHDT; CDR2 reads YYEEEE. Trimming shortened V by 0 bases and J by 5 bases, and 2 bases separated the two germline ends. The CDR3 spans 11 residues. The CDR3 DNA reads TGTGCCAGCAGCTTGGGGTATGGCTACACCTTC. Translation: CASSLGYGYTF.

The chain employs TRBV2 and TRBJ1-1; D call uncertain. The CDR3 is 16 residues long. V lost 2 bases and J lost 1, with 14 bases in between. Looked up from germline, CDR1 is SNHLY and CDR2 is FYNNEI. The CDR3 loop reads CASSESGGRKNTEAFF. The CDR3, as DNA: TGTGCCAGCAGTGAATCTGGAGGACGTAAGAACACTGAAGCTTTCTTT.

The CDR3 DNA reads as TGTGCCAGCAGCGTAGATGGGGGGGACTCACCCCTCCACTTT. It yields the protein CASSVDGGDSPLHF. This chain joins TRBV9 and TRBJ1-6; tentative D call: TRBD1 (5 bases). Per germline, CDR1 SGDLS and CDR2 YYNGEE. This CDR3 has 14 amino acids. Trimming cost V 0 bases and J 10 bases, with 11 bases left between them.

The CDR3 DNA follows: TGTGCCAGCAGCGTAGGGGGTGTGGGCACTGAAGCTTTCTTT. As protein: CASSVGGVGTEAFF. This chain links TRBV9 with TRBJ1-1; D remains unclear. CDR3 length equals 14 residues. Germline assignment: CDR1 SGDLS and CDR2 YYNGEE. V was trimmed by 0 bases and J by 4 bases, leaving 10 bases between them.

This clone was detected many times. The chain is built from TRBV28 and TRBJ2-3; 9 bases map to TRBD2. The CDR3 contains 15 residues. The ends lost 4 bases at V and 4 bases at J; junction bases unmatched: 6. Germline assignment: CDR1 MDHEN and CDR2 SYDVKM. This CDR3 reads CASSSPGLAPDTQYF. DNA for the CDR3: TGTGCCAGCAGTTCTCCGGGACTAGCTCCAGATACGCAGTATTTT. The full variable domain, rest sourced from reference TRBV28 and TRBJ2-3, is DVKVTQSSRYLVKRTGEKVFLECVQDMDHENMFWYRQDPGLGLRLIYFSYDVKMKEKGDIPEGYSVSREKKERFSLILESASTNQTSMYLCASSSPGLAPDTQYFGPGTRLTVL.

The DNA of the CDR3 is TGTGCCAGCAGTTACTCGGCTAGCGGGAGTAGAAAGTACTTC. Translation gives CASSYSASGSRKYF. The chain combines TRBV6-5 with TRBJ2-7; 10 bases map to TRBD2. The germline V gene has CDR1 MNHEY and CDR2 SVGAGI. Trimming took 0 bases from V and 11 from J; bases not matched to a gene: 7. The CDR3 runs to 14 residues.

The gene calls are TRBV19 and TRBJ2-3; possible D gene TRBD2, 6 bases. CDR1 is LNHDA and CDR2 is SQIVND in the germline V gene (reference sequence). Trimming took off 3 bases at V and 4 bases at J, with 14 bases between the two ends. The CDR3 spans 15 residues. The DNA for the CDR3 is TGTGCCAGTAGTATTTCTCCGACGGGGGCAGATACGCAGTATTTT. Amino acid sequence: CASSISPTGADTQYF.

The chain employs TRBV30 and TRBJ1-2; no clear D. The length of the CDR3 is 13 residues. Germline lookup yields CDR1 GTSNPN and CDR2 SVGIG (reference sequence). Trimming took off 5 bases at V and 0 bases at J, with 10 bases between the two ends. CDR3 nucleotides: TGTGCCTGGGAGGCAGGAACTAACTATGGCTACACCTTC. Translating gives CAWEAGTNYGYTF.

This chain links TRBV5-4 with TRBJ2-1, with 15 bases matching TRBD2. V gave up 4 bases and J gave up 9 bases; unmatched junction bases: 8. This CDR3 region has 16 residues. Germline-derived CDR1 and CDR2 are SGHNT and YYREEE (reference sequence). The CDR3 coding sequence is TGTGCCAGCAGCCCCTGGACTAGCGGGAGGGCCGGTGAGCAGTTCTTC. This encodes CASSPWTSGRAGEQFF.

CDR3 DNA sequence: TGTGCCAGCAGTTTATTACTAGCCTACGAGCAGTACTTC. It yields the protein CASSLLLAYEQYF. V and J are TRBV28 and TRBJ2-7; D is possibly TRBD2 (5 bases). Trimming took 1 base from V and 2 from J, leaving 6 bases between them. Germline V gene lookup returns CDR1 MDHEN and CDR2 SYDVKM. The CDR3 is made up of 13 amino acids.

This clone showed up just a few times. The chain couples TRBV7-2 to TRBJ1-1; D uncertain. The V gene's germline CDR1 is SGHTA and CDR2 FQGNSA. The CDR3 loop spans 14 amino acids. The V end was cut by 4 bases, the J end by 7 bases, with 16 bases between. The CDR3: CASSWRTEADEAFF. The CDR3, as DNA: TGTGCCAGCAGCTGGAGGACGGAGGCAGATGAAGCTTTCTTT. Using reference TRBV7-2 and TRBJ1-1 for the parts outside the CDR3, the full variable domain is GAGVSQSPSNKVTEKGKDVELRCDPISGHTALYWYRQSLGQGLEFLIYFQGNSAPDKSGLPSDRFSAERTGGSVSTLTIQRTQQEDSAVYLCASSWRTEADEAFFGQGTRLTVV.

The genes are TRBV27 and TRBJ2-3; the match to TRBD2 covers 9 bases. After removal of 2 bases from V and 5 bases from J, the junction contained 11 bases not matched to a gene. Germline values: CDR1 MNHEY, CDR2 SMNVEV (reference sequence). This CDR3 comprises 17 residues. The CDR3 sequence is CASSLIIAGVRGDTQYF. The CDR3 region has the DNA TGTGCCAGCAGTTTAATTATAGCGGGAGTTCGAGGAGATACGCAGTATTTT.

Only a few counts were recorded for this clone. The chain links TRBV30 to TRBJ2-2; D is uncertain. CDR3 length: 14 residues. The ends were cut back, 2 bases at V and 1 base at J, with 8 bases in the middle. Looked up from germline, CDR1 is GTSNPN and CDR2 is SVGIG (reference sequence). The CDR3 is CAWSMWGNTGELFF. In nucleotides, the CDR3 is TGTGCCTGGAGTATGTGGGGGAACACCGGGGAGCTGTTTTTT.

V is TRBV19 and J is TRBJ2-7, with D possibly TRBD1 on 5 matching bases. CDR3 length: 15 amino acids. Per the germline V gene, CDR1 is LNHDA and CDR2 is SQIVND (reference sequence). Trimming shortened V by 5 bases and J by 2 bases, and 16 bases separated the two germline ends. The CDR3: CASSQRARGPYEQYF. CDR3 bases: TGTGCCAGTAGTCAGCGAGCTAGGGGTCCCTACGAGCAGTACTTC.

The chain recombines TRBV7-2 with TRBJ2-5; 10 nucleotides line up with TRBD1. Germline V lookup: CDR1 SGHTA, CDR2 FQGNSA. This CDR3 has 15 amino acids. V shed 5 bases, J shed 5 bases, and the junction held 8 bases outside the gene matches. The CDR3 loop reads CASSPRDRGGETQYF. The CDR3 bases are TGTGCCAGCAGCCCGAGGGACAGGGGTGGGGAGACCCAGTACTTC.

The J gene is TRBJ1-2, the V gene TRBV2; D is unclear. V dropped 6 bases and J dropped 6 bases, with 17 bases sitting between them. CDR3 length equals 14 residues. Germline V CDR1 and CDR2: SNHLY, FYNNEI. The CDR3 reads CASRPPGFKDGYTF. DNA of the CDR3: TGTGCCAGCAGGCCTCCGGGTTTTAAGGATGGCTACACCTTC.

The rearrangement links TRBV28 to TRBJ2-7, with TRBD1 identical over 9 bases. CDR3 length equals 15 residues. V lost 6 bases, J lost 6 bases, and 12 bases stayed unmatched. Germline-derived CDR1 and CDR2 are MDHEN and SYDVKM. This CDR3 is CASRSDAGQGSEQYF. CDR3 DNA: TGTGCCAGCAGATCAGATGCGGGACAGGGATCCGAGCAGTACTTC.

The CDR3 loop is CASSQLGLAGLGTGELFF. Here the CDR3 DNA reads TGTGCCAGCAGCCAATTGGGACTAGCGGGCCTTGGCACCGGGGAGCTGTTTTTT. The V call is TRBV3-1 (or the pseudogene TRBV3-2), the J call TRBJ2-2; 12 bases are shared with TRBD2. The junction had 8 bases not matched to a gene; V was cut back by 2 bases and J by 4 bases. This CDR3 is 18 amino acids long. The V gene's germline CDR1 is LGHDT and CDR2 YNNKEL (reference sequence).